Here is one T cell receptor (beta chain) with its context. No antigen is known for it. This entry comes from a study of neoadjuvant anti-PD-1 for oral cavity cancer. General study results and limits: PBMC Gini-index clonality exceeded responders' in non-responders post-nivolumab.

Per the germline V gene, CDR1 is MNHNY and CDR2 is SVGAGI (reference sequence). This CDR3 region has 16 residues. Between the trimmed V and J ends, which lost 6 bases and 7 bases, there was a span of 24 bases. PBMC libraries mostly used about 500 ng of input genomic DNA, with six replicates per sample. TCRdb's table, derived via immunoSEQ multiplex PCR, lists solely in-frame clones and lacks some. The sample has thousands of clones, approximately 71% seen once. Described time point: after neoadjuvant nivolumab, at surgical resection. Cohort: HPV-negative, locally advanced oral cavity squamous cell carcinoma patients.

The sequencing here drew on PBMCs, taken after nivolumab (anti-PD-1) treatment. The clonotype was recovered from a person aged 35-80 years with oral cavity squamous cell carcinoma. The V and J genes are TRBV6-6 and TRBJ2-5; either TRBD1 or TRBD2 may supply D (5 bases each). Written as DNA, the CDR3 is TGTGCCAGCAGCCCCCGCGAAGTAGGGGAACGGGGGACCCAGTACTTC. Residues: CASSPREVGERGTQYF.